This T cell receptor (beta chain) appears in the sequencing data of a study of blood T cell repertoires in COVID-19. Overall study context: The samples span acute and convalescent COVID-19 from the United States, Italy and Spain. T cells, B-cell-depleted T cells, or PBMCs supplied cDNA or gDNA.

Per the germline V gene, CDR1 is MRHNA and CDR2 is SNTAGT. After removal of 8 bases from V and 4 bases from J, the junction contained 12 bases not matched to a gene. The CDR3 extends over 16 amino acids. Clones were sequenced by immunoSEQ multiplex PCR, and TCRdb holds only the in-frame ones, with some missing. Among under 200,000 clones, about 83% were seen once, and the ten largest hold 4.5% to 7%. The rearrangement links TRBV6-4 to TRBJ2-3; 10 bases are a match to TRBD2. The TCR was taken from a man in his forties with acute COVID-19. Sequences were obtained from PBMCs or T cells enriched from blood (not recorded which). The CDR3, as DNA: TGTGCCAGCTCAAGCGGGAGGGATGACGGCCCAGATACGCAGTATTTT. This translates into CASSSGRDDGPDTQYF.